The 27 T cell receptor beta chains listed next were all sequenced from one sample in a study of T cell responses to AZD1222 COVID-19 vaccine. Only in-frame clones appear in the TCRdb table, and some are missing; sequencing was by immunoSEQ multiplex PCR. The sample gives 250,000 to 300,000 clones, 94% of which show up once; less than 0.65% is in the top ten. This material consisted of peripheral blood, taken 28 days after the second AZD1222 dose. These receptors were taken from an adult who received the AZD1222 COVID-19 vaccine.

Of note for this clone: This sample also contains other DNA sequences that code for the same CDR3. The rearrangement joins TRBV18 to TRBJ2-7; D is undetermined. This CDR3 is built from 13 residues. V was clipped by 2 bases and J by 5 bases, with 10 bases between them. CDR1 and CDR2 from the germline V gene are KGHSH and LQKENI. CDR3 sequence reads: CASSPVRGHEQYF. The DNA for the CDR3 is TGTGCCAGCTCACCAGTTCGTGGGCACGAGCAGTACTTC.

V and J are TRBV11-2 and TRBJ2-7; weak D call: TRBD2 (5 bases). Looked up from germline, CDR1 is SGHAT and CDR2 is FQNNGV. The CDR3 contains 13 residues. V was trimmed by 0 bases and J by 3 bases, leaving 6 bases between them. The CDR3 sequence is CASSLEGDYEQYF. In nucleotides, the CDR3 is TGTGCCAGCAGCTTAGAGGGAGACTACGAGCAGTACTTC.

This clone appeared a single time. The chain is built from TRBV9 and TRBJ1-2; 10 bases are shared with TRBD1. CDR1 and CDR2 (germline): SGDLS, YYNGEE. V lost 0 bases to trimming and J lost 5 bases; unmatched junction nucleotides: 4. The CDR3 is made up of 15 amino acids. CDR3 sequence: CASSVAGQGTYGYTF. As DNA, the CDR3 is TGTGCCAGCAGCGTAGCGGGACAGGGGACTTATGGCTACACCTTC.

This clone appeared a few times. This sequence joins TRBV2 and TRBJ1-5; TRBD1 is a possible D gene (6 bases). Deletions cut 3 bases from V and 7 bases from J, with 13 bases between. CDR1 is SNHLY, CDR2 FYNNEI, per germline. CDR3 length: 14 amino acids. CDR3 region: CASSDRGVGQPQHF. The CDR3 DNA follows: TGTGCCAGCAGTGATAGGGGGGTGGGGCAGCCCCAGCATTTT.

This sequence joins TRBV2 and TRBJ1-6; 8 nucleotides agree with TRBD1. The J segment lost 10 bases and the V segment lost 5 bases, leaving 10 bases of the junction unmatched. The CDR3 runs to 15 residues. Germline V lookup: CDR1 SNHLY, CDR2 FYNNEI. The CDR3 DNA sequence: TGTGCCAGCAGTCCGGACAGGGTAGTCGGGTCACCCCTCCACTTT. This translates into CASSPDRVVGSPLHF.

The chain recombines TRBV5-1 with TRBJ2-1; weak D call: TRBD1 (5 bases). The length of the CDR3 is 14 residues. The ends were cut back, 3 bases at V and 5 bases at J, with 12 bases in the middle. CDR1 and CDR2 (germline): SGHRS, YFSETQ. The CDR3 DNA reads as TGCGCCAGCAGCTCGCAGCAGGGCCACAATGAGCAGTTCTTC. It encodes CASSSQQGHNEQFF.

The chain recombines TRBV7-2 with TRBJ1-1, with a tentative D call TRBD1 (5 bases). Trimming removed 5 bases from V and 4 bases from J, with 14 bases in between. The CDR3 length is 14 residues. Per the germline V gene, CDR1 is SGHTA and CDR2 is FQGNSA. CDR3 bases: TGTGCCAGCAGCCCGGACATGGGTCGCACTGAAGCTTTCTTT. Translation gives CASSPDMGRTEAFF.

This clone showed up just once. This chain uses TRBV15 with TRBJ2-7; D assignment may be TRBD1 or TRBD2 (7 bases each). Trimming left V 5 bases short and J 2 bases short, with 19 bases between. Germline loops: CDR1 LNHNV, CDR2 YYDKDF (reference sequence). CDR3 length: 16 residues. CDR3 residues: CATSPGTAGGTYEQYF. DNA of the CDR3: TGTGCCACCAGCCCCGGGACAGCCGGGGGGACCTACGAGCAGTACTTC.

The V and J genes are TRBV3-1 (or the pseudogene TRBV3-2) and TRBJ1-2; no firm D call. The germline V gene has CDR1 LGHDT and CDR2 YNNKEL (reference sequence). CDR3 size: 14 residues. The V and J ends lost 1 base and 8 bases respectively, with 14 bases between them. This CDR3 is CASSQGSGSRGYTF. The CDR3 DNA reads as TGTGCCAGCAGCCAAGGGTCAGGTAGTAGGGGCTACACCTTC.

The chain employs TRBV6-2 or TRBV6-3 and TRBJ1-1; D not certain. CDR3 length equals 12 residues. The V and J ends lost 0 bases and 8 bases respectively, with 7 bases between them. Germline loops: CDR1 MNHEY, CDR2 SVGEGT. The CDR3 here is CASSYSDGEAFF. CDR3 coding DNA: TGTGCCAGCAGTTACTCGGACGGAGAAGCTTTCTTT.

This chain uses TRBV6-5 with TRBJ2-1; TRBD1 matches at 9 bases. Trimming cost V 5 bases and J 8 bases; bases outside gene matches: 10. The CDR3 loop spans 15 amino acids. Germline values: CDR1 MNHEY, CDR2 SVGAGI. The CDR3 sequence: CASSKPGQGTDEQFF. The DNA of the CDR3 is TGTGCCAGCAGTAAGCCGGGACAGGGAACGGATGAGCAGTTCTTC.

The DNA of the CDR3 is TGCGCCAGTCTTTTGTCCGGGGGTAATGAAGCTTTCTTT. It yields the protein CASLLSGGNEAFF. J is TRBJ1-1 and V is TRBV10-2; D is perhaps TRBD1 (5 bases). The germline V and J ends were trimmed by 9 bases and 7 bases, with 18 bases remaining between them. Germline CDR1 WSHSY, CDR2 SAAADI. This CDR3 is built from 13 residues.

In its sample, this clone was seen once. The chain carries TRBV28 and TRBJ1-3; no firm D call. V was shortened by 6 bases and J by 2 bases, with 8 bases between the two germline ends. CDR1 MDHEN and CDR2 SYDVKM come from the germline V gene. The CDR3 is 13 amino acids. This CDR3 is CASSKAPGNTIYF. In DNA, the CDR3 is TGTGCCAGCAGCAAGGCTCCTGGAAACACCATATATTTT. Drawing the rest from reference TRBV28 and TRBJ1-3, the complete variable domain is DVKVTQSSRYLVKRTGEKVFLECVQDMDHENMFWYRQDPGLGLRLIYFSYDVKMKEKGDIPEGYSVSREKKERFSLILESASTNQTSMYLCASSKAPGNTIYFGEGSWLTVV.

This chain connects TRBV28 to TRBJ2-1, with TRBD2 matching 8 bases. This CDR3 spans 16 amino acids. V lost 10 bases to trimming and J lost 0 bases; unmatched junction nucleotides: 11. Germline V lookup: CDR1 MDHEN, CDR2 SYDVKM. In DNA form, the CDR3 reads TGTGCCACCAAAAATAGCGGGGAGGTCTCCTACAATGAGCAGTTCTTC. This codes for CATKNSGEVSYNEQFF.

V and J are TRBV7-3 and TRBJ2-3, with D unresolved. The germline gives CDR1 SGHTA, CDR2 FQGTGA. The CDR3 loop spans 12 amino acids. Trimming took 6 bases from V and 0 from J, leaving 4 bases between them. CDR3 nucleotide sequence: TGTGCCAGCAGTACTAGCACAGATACGCAGTATTTT. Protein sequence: CASSTSTDTQYF.

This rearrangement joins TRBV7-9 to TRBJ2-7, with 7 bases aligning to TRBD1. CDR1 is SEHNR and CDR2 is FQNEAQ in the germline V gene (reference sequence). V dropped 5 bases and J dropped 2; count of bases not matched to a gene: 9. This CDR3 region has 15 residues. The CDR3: CASSQDRVVPYEQYF. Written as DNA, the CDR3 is TGTGCCAGCAGCCAAGACAGGGTTGTGCCCTACGAGCAGTACTTC.

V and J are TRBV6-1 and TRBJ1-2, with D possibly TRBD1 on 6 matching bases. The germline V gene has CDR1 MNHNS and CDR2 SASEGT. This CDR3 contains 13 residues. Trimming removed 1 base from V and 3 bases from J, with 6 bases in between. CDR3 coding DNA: TGTGCCAGCAGTGAAGACAGGGACTATGGCTACACCTTC. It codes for CASSEDRDYGYTF.

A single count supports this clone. The CDR3 nucleotides are TGCGCCAGCAGCCAAGATGCGAATTATATGACTCAGCCCCAGCATTTT. Its translation is CASSQDANYMTQPQHF. This rearrangement joins TRBV4-1 to TRBJ1-5, with D unclear. Trimming shortened V by 0 bases and J by 6 bases, and 15 bases separated the two germline ends. The CDR3 runs to 16 residues. Germline CDR1 MGHRA, CDR2 YSYEKL.

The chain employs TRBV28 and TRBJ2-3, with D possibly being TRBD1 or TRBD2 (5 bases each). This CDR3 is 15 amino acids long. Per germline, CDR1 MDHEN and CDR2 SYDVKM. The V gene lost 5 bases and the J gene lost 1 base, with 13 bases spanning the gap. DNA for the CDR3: TGTGCCAGCAGTATACCCGGGACGGGCACAGATACGCAGTATTTT. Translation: CASSIPGTGTDTQYF.

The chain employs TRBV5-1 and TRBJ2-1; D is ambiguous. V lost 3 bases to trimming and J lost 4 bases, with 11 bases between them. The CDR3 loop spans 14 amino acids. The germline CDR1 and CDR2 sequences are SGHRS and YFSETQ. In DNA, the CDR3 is TGCGCCAGCAGCTCTCTCGACGGATACAATGAGCAGTTCTTC. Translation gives CASSSLDGYNEQFF.

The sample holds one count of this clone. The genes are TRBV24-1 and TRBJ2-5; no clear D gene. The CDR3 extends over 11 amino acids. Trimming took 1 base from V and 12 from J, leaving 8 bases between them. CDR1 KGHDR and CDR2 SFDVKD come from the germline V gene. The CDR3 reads CATSDLRRKYF. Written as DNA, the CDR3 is TGTGCCACCAGTGATTTAAGGAGAAAGTACTTC.

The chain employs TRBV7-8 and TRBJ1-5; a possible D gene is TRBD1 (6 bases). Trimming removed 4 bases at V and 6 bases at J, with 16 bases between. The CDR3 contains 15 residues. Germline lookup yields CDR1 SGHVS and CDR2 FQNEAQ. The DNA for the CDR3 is TGTGCCAGCAGCTCGAGGGACATATGGGGTCAGCCCCAGCATTTT. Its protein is CASSSRDIWGQPQHF.

CDR3 region: CASKLTLTGTEAFF. The DNA for the CDR3 is TGTGCCAGCAAACTCACCCTCACGGGCACTGAAGCTTTCTTT. This sequence joins TRBV28 and TRBJ1-1; no definite D call. The germline V gene has CDR1 MDHEN and CDR2 SYDVKM. The CDR3 is made up of 14 amino acids. Trimming shortened V by 7 bases and J by 4 bases, and 16 bases separated the two germline ends.

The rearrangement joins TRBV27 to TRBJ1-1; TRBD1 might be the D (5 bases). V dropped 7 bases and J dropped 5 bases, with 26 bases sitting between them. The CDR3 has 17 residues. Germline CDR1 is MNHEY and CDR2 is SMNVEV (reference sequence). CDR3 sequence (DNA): TGTGCCAGCACTCCAAGGTATGGACAAGGGCCACGGACTGAAGCTTTCTTT. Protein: CASTPRYGQGPRTEAFF.

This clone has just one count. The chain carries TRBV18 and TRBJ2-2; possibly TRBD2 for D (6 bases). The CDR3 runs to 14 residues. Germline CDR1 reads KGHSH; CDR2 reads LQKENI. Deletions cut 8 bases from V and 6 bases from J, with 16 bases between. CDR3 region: CASLAGGKAGELFF. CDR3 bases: TGTGCCAGCCTGGCCGGGGGTAAAGCCGGGGAGCTGTTTTTT. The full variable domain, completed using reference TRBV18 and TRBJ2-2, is NAGVMQNPRHLVRRRGQEARLRCSPMKGHSHVYWYRQLPEEGLKFMVYLQKENIIDESGMPKERFSAEFPKEGPSILRIQQVVRGDSAAYFCASLAGGKAGELFFGEGSRLTVL.

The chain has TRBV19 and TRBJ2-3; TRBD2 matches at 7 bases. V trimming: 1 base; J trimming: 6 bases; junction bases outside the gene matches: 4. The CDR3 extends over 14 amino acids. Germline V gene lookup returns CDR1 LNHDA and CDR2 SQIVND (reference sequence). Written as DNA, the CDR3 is TGTGCCAGTAGTATAGGAGGGAGGGCTGATACGCAGTATTTT. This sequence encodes CASSIGGRADTQYF. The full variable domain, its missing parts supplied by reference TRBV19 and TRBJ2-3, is DGGITQSPKYLFRKEGQNVTLSCEQNLNHDAMYWYRQDPGQGLRLIYYSQIVNDFQKGDIAEGYSVSREKKESFPLTVTSAQKNPTAFYLCASSIGGRADTQYFGPGTRLTVL.

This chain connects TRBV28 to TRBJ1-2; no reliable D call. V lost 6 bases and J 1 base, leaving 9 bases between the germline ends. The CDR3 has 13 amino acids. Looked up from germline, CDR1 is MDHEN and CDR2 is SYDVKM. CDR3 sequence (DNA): TGTGCCAGCAGCACGGAGTATAACTATGGCTACACCTTC. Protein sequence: CASSTEYNYGYTF.